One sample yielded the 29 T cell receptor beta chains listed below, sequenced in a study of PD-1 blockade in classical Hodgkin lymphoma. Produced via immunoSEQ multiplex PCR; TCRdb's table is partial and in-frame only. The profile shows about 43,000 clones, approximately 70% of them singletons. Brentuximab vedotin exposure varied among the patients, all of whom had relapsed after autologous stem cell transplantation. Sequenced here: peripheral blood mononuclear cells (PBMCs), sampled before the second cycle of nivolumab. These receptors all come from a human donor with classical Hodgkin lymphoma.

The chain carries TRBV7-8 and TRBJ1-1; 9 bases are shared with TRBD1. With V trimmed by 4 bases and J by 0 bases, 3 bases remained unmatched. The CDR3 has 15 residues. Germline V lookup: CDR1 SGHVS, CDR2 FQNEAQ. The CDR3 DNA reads TGTGCCAGCAGCTACGGGACAGGGTTGAACACTGAAGCTTTCTTT. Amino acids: CASSYGTGLNTEAFF. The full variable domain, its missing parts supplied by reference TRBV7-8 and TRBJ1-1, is GAGVSQSPRYKVAKRGQDVALRCDPISGHVSLFWYQQALGQGPEFLTYFQNEAQLDKSGLPSDRFFAERPEGSVSTLKIQRTQQEDSAVYLCASSYGTGLNTEAFFGQGTRLTVV.

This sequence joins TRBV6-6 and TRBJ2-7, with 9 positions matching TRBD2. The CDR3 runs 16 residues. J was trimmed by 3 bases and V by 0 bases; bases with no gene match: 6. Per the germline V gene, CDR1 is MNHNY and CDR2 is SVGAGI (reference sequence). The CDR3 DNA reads TGTGCCAGCAGTTACTCGCGGCTAGCGGGGTACTACGAGCAGTACTTC. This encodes CASSYSRLAGYYEQYF.

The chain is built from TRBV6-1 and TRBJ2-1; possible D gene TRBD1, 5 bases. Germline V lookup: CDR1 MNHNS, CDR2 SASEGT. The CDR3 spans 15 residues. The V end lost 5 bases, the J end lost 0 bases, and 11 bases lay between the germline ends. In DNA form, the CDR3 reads TGTGCCAGCAGTAGGGGCGCTAGCTCCTACAATGAGCAGTTCTTC. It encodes CASSRGASSYNEQFF.

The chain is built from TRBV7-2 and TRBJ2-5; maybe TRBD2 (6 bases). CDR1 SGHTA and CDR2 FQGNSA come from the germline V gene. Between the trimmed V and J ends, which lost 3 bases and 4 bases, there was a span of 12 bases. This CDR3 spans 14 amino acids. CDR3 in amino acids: CASSLGLGGETQYF. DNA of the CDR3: TGTGCCAGCAGCTTGGGACTGGGGGGAGAGACCCAGTACTTC.

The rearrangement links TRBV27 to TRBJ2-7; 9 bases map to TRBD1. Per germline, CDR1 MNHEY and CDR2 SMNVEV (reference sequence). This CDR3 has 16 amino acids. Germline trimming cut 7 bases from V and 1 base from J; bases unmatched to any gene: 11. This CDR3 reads CASTTVGGQGSYEQYF. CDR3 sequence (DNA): TGTGCCAGCACTACGGTGGGAGGACAGGGGTCCTACGAGCAGTACTTC.

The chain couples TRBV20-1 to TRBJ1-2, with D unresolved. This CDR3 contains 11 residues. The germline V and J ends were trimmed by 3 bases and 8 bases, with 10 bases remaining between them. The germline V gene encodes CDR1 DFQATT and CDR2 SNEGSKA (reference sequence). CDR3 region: CSARDYEGYTF. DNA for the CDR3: TGCAGTGCTAGGGACTATGAAGGCTACACCTTC.

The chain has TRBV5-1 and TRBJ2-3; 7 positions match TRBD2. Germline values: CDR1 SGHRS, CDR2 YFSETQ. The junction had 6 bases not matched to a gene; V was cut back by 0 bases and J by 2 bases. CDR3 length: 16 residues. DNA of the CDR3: TGCGCCAGCAGCTTGGTGGGAGGGAGCCCCACAGATACGCAGTATTTT. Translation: CASSLVGGSPTDTQYF.

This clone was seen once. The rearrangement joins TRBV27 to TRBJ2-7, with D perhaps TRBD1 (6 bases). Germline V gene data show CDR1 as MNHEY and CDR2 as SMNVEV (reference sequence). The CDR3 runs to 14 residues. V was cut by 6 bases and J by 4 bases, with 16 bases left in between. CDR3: CASSEDGGVYEQYF. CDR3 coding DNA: TGTGCCAGCAGCGAGGATGGGGGCGTGTACGAGCAGTACTTC.

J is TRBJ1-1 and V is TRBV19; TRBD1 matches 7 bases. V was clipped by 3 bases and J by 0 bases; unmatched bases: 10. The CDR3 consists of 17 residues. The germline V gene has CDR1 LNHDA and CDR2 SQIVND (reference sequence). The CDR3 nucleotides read TGTGCCAGTAGTATGAGCAGGAGGGACAGATTGAACACTGAAGCTTTCTTT. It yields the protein CASSMSRRDRLNTEAFF.

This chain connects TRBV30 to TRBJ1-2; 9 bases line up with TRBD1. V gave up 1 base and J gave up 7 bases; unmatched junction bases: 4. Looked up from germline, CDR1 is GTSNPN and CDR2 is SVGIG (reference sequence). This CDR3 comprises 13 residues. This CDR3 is CAWSGQGVTGYTF. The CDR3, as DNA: TGTGCCTGGAGTGGACAGGGGGTTACTGGCTACACCTTC.

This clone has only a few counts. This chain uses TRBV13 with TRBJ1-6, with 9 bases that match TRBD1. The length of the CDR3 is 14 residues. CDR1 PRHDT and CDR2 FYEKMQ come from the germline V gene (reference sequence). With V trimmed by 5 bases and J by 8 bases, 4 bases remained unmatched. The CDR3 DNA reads TGTGCCAGCAGCCCTGGGACAGGGTATTCACCCCTCCACTTT. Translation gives CASSPGTGYSPLHF. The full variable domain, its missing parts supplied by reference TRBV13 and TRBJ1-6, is AAGVIQSPRHLIKEKRETATLKCYPIPRHDTVYWYQQGPGQDPQFLISFYEKMQSDKGSIPDRFSAQQFSDYHSELNMSSLELGDSALYFCASSPGTGYSPLHFGNGTRLTVT.

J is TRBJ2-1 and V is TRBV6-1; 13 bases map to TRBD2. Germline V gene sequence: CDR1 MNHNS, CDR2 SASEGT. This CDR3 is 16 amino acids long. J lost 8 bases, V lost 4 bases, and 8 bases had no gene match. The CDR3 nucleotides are TGTGCCAGCAGTGTAAACGGACTAGCGGGGGTCTATGAGCAGTTCTTC. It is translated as CASSVNGLAGVYEQFF.

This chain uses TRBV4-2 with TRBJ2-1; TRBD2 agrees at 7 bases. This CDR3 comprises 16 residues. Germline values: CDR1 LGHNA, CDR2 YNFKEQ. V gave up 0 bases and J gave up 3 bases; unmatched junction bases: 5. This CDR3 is CASSQESGLDYNEQFF. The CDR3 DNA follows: TGTGCCAGCAGCCAAGAGTCCGGACTAGACTACAATGAGCAGTTCTTC.

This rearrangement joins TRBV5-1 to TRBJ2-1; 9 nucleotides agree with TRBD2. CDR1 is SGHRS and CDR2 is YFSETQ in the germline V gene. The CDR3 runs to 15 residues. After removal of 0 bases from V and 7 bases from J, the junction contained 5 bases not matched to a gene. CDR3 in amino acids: CASSLAGGGANEQFF. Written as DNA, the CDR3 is TGCGCCAGCAGCTTGGCTGGCGGGGGGGCAAATGAGCAGTTCTTC.

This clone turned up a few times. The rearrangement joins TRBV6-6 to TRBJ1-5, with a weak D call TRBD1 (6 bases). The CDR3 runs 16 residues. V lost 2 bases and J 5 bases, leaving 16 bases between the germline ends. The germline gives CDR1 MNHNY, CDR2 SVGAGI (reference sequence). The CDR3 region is CASSYGQLSVDQPQHF. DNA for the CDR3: TGTGCCAGCAGTTACGGACAGTTGAGTGTGGATCAGCCCCAGCATTTT.

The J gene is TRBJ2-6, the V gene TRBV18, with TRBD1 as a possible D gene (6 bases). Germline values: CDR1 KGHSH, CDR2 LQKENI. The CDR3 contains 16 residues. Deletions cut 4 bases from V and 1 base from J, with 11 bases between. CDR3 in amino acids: CASSLLQGSGANVLTF. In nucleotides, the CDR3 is TGTGCCAGCTCACTTTTGCAGGGGTCTGGGGCCAACGTCCTGACTTTC.

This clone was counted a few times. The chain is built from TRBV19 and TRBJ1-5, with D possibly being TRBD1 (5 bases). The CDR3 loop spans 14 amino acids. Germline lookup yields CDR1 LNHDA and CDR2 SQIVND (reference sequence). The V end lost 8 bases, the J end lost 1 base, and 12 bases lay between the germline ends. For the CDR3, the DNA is TGTGCCAGTTATTCAGGGCACAGCAATCAGCCCCAGCATTTT. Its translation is CASYSGHSNQPQHF.

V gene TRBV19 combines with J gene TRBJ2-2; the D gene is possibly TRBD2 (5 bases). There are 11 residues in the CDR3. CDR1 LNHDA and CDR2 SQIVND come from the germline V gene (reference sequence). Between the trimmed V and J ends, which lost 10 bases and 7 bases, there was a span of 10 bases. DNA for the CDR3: TGTGCCACATTACGGGGCGGGGAGCTGTTTTTT. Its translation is CATLRGGELFF.

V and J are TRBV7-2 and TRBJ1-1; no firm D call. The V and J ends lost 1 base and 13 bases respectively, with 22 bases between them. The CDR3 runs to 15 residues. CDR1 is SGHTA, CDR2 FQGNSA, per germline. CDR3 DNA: TGTGCCAGCAGCTTAGGCGCTCAAACTGGGCGCCCTGATTTCTTT. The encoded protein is CASSLGAQTGRPDFF. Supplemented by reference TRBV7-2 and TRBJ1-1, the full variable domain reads GAGVSQSPSNKVTEKGKDVELRCDPISGHTALYWYRQSLGQGLEFLIYFQGNSAPDKSGLPSDRFSAERTGGSVSTLTIQRTQQEDSAVYLCASSLGAQTGRPDFFGQGTRLTVV.

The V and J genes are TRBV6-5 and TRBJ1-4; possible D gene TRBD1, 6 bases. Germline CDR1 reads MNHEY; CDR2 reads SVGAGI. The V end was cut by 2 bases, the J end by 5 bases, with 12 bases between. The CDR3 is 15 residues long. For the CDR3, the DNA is TGTGCCAGCAGTTACCTGGGGGGCGCGAATGAAAAACTGTTTTTT. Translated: CASSYLGGANEKLFF.

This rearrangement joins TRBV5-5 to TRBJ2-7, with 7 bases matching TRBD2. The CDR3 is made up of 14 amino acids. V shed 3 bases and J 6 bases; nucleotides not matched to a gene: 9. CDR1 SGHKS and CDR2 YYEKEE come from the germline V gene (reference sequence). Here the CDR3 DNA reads TGTGCCAGCAGCTGGACGGGGGGTGGTGGCGAGCAGTACTTC. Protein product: CASSWTGGGGEQYF. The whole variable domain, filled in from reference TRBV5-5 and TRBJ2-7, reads DAGVTQSPTHLIKTRGQQVTLRCSPISGHKSVSWYQQVLGQGPQFIFQYYEKEERGRGNFPDRFSARQFPNYSSELNVNALLLGDSALYLCASSWTGGGGEQYFGPGTRLTVT.

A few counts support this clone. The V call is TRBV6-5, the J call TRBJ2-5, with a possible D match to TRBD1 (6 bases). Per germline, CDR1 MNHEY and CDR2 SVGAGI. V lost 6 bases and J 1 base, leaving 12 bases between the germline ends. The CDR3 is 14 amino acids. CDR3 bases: TGTGCCAGCAGCCTACACAGGGCCCAAGAGACCCAGTACTTC. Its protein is CASSLHRAQETQYF.

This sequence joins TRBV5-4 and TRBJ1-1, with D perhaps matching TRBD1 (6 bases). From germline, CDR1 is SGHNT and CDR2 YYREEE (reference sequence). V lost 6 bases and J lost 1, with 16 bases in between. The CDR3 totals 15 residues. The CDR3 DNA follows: TGTGCCAGCACCCCCTCGTGGACAGCGAACACTGAAGCTTTCTTT. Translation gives CASTPSWTANTEAFF.

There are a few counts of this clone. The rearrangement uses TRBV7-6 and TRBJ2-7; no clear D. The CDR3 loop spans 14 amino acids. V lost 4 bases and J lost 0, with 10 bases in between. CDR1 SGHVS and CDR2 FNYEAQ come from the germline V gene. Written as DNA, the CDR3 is TGTGCCAGCAGCTCCAGTCTCGGCTCCTACGAGCAGTACTTC. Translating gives CASSSSLGSYEQYF.

CDR3 nucleotide sequence: TGTGCCAGCGAACTGGGGGGCTACAATGAGCAGTTCTTC. Translating it yields CASELGGYNEQFF. The chain recombines TRBV2 with TRBJ2-1; the D gene is possibly TRBD2 (6 bases). This CDR3 region has 13 residues. Germline V gene data show CDR1 as SNHLY and CDR2 as FYNNEI. The V and J ends lost 8 bases and 3 bases respectively, with 11 bases between them.

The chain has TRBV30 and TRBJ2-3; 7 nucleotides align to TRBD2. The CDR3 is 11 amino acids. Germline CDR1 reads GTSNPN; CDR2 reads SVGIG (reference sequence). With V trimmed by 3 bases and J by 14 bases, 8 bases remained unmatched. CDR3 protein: CAWSSQGGPYF. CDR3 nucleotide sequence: TGTGCCTGGAGCTCCCAGGGAGGGCCGTATTTT.

In nucleotides, the CDR3 is TGTGCCAGCAGCCCCCGGGACACTTCCTACGAGCAGTACTTC. The encoded protein is CASSPRDTSYEQYF. The rearrangement links TRBV7-8 to TRBJ2-7, with a possible D match to TRBD1 (6 bases). Germline loops: CDR1 SGHVS, CDR2 FQNEAQ. V lost 5 bases and J 1 base, leaving 12 bases between the germline ends. The CDR3 is made up of 14 amino acids.

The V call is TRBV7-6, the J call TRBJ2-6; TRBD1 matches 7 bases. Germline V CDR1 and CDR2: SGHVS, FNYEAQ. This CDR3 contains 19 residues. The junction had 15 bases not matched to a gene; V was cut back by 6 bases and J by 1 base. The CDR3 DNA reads TGTGCCAGCAGGGGACCTAGGGGGCTCGCCAAATCTGGGGCCAACGTCCTGACTTTC. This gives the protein CASRGPRGLAKSGANVLTF.

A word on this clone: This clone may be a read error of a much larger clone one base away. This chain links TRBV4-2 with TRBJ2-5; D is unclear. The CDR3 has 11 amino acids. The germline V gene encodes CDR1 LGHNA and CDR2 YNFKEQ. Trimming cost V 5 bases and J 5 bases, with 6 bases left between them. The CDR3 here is CASSLGETQYF. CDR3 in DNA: TGTGCCAGCAGCTTAGGGGAGACCCAGTACTTC.